This entry features one TCR beta chain sequence. Its matching antigen is unknown. Germline CDR1 is MNHEY and CDR2 is SVGAGI. V shed 6 bases and J 6 bases; nucleotides not matched to a gene: 16. This CDR3 region has 16 residues. Clones were read by immunoSEQ multiplex PCR, and TCRdb kept only the in-frame ones, dropping some. The data contain about 17,000 clones, around 90% of them singletons. This entry is derived from a study of PD-L1 blockade in urothelial cancer. Study context: It was at 3 weeks (second dose) and 6 weeks after treatment start that blood was analyzed. Blood samples had a median of around 140,000 T cells, roughly 83,000 unique TCRs, and clonality about 0.074.

Points from the study as a whole: Tumor-associated clones in the blood of durable-benefit patients grew more at 3 weeks.

The source is a man in his fifties or sixties with urothelial cancer. Sequenced here: PBMCs, sampled around atezolizumab (anti-PD-L1) treatment. J is TRBJ1-1 and V is TRBV6-5; 7 bases are shared with TRBD1. Here the CDR3 DNA reads TGTGCCAGCAGATACACAGGGGCCGCACAAGGCGCTGAAGCTTTCTTT. This gives the protein CASRYTGAAQGAEAFF.